This entry features one T cell receptor beta chain sequence. Its target is unknown. The repertoire was sequenced with immunoSEQ multiplex PCR; TCRdb's copy has only in-frame clones and lacks some. The sample shows about 40,000 clones, 70% to 90% of them seen only once. CTLA-4 blockade using ipilimumab, together with focal radiation, was received by patients with chemo-refractory metastatic non-small-cell lung cancer. This sample was included in a study of radiotherapy plus CTLA-4 blockade in lung cancer. Study summary: Objective response rate was over 15%; disease control rate, about 31%. Points from the study as a whole: Following radiotherapy plus ipilimumab, tumor-derived TCR clones expanded in the blood. Together with interferon-beta, which increased in serum after radiation, early dynamic changes in blood T cell clones were reportedly the best predictors of response.

This CDR3 is built from 14 residues. Germline V CDR1 and CDR2: SNHLY, FYNNEI. The ends were cut back, 4 bases at V and 7 bases at J, with 14 bases in the middle. The sequenced sample was peripheral blood, obtained from a patient treated with radiotherapy plus ipilimumab. The chain joins TRBV2 to TRBJ2-4; perhaps TRBD2 as D (5 bases). The TCR comes from a human donor with non-small cell lung cancer whose response to radiotherapy plus ipilimumab could not be evaluated. The CDR3 here is CASSGVAGRNIQYF. The CDR3 DNA is TGTGCCAGCAGTGGAGTGGCGGGTCGGAACATTCAGTACTTC.